The 32 T cell receptor beta chains below come from one sample, sequenced in a study of OX40 agonist ivuxolimab in advanced cancers. The library was generated by the immunoSEQ multiplex PCR assay. TCRdb re-hosts the immuneACCESS table, in-frame sequences only. Its copies lack some clones; in the studies checked, an unresolved V gene accounts for under half of them, and the cause for the rest is not known. Across this sample there are around 13,000 clones, with roughly two thirds seen only once. Under 30% of the sample is taken by the ten largest. The sequencing here drew on CD4+ or CD8+ T cells sorted from blood, taken in a trial of the OX40 agonist ivuxolimab. These receptors originate from an adult with an advanced solid tumor such as melanoma, head and neck, liver or kidney cancer.

In its sample, this clone was seen once. The chain uses TRBV5-1 and TRBJ2-7; TRBD1 matches 7 bases. The germline gives CDR1 SGHRS, CDR2 YFSETQ. The CDR3 runs 15 residues. The V gene end was trimmed by 0 bases and the J gene end by 2 bases; junction bases not matched to a gene: 5. DNA of the CDR3: TGCGCCAGCAGCTTGGACAGGGGACAAGCCTACGAGCAGTACTTC. It encodes CASSLDRGQAYEQYF.

This clone appeared once. CDR3 DNA sequence: TGTGCCAGCAGTGAGCAGGCAGGGGGGTACGGCGTGTACTCCTACGAGCAGTACTTC. Residues: CASSEQAGGYGVYSYEQYF. The chain employs TRBV2 and TRBJ2-5; tentative D call: TRBD1 (7 bases). The assigned J gene may be wrong: the sequence end matches TRBJ2-7 better. This CDR3 region has 19 residues. CDR1 and CDR2 from the germline V gene are SNHLY and FYNNEI.

The chain combines TRBV15 with TRBJ2-7; TRBD2 agrees at 8 bases. Germline V lookup: CDR1 LNHNV, CDR2 YYDKDF (reference sequence). CDR3 length equals 15 residues. The junction had 9 bases not matched to a gene; V was cut back by 1 base and J by 7 bases. CDR3 nucleotide sequence: TGTGCCACCAGCAGAGGCCGGGAGGGAGGATGGGAGCAGTACTTC. The encoded protein is CATSRGREGGWEQYF.

The genes are TRBV27 and TRBJ2-7, with D hard to call. CDR1 and CDR2 from the germline V gene are MNHEY and SMNVEV (reference sequence). CDR3 length: 15 residues. V was pared by 3 bases and J by 0 bases, with 12 bases between. The CDR3 protein is CASSLDPGVSYEQYF. DNA of the CDR3: TGTGCCAGCAGTTTGGATCCAGGAGTCTCCTACGAGCAGTACTTC.

This clone turned up a few times. One end of the junction varies from germline; a read error may be responsible. The rearrangement joins TRBV4-1 to TRBJ1-6, with 7 bases lining up with TRBD1. The germline V gene encodes CDR1 MGHRA and CDR2 YSYEKL. This CDR3 has 15 residues. The CDR3 loop is CASSQLQGYNSPLHF. The CDR3 nucleotides are TGTGCCAGCAGCCAATTACAGGGGTATAATTCACCCCTCCACTTT.

The V and J genes are TRBV5-8 and TRBJ2-3; no firm D call. There are 12 residues in the CDR3. Germline V CDR1 and CDR2: SGHTS, YDEGEE. V gave up 0 bases and J gave up 6 bases, with 5 bases separating them. CDR3 in DNA: TGTGCCAGCAGCTTGGTGGGGGATACGCAGTATTTT. Translating it yields CASSLVGDTQYF.

V is TRBV21-1 and J is TRBJ2-7; the table's D call TRBD2 went unverified against the DNA. TRBV21-1 is labeled a pseudogene. The CDR3 totals 11 residues. The CDR3, as DNA: TGTGCCAGCCCCCCCGTTTACGAGCAGTACTTC. It encodes CASPPVYEQYF.

This sequence joins TRBV7-9 and TRBJ2-6, with a weak D call TRBD2 (5 bases). The V end lost 7 bases, the J end lost 0 bases, and 16 bases lay between the germline ends. CDR3 length: 17 residues. CDR1 and CDR2 (germline): SEHNR, FQNEAQ (reference sequence). CDR3: CASNPAGGSSGANVLTF. Here the CDR3 DNA reads TGTGCCAGCAACCCTGCGGGTGGATCCTCTGGGGCCAACGTCCTGACTTTC. Full variable domain (remainder filled in from reference TRBV7-9 and TRBJ2-6): DTGVSQNPRHKITKRGQNVTFRCDPISEHNRLYWYRQTLGQGPEFLTYFQNEAQLEKSRLLSDRFSAERPKGSFSTLEIQRTEQGDSAMYLCASNPAGGSSGANVLTFGAGSRLTVL.

This clone was counted a single time. This chain joins TRBV6-5 and TRBJ2-7; TRBD1 matches 9 bases. The CDR3 runs to 13 residues. Per the germline V gene, CDR1 is MNHEY and CDR2 is SVGAGI. Trimming took 5 bases from V and 4 from J; bases not matched to a gene: 3. As DNA, the CDR3 is TGTGCCAGCAGTCTGGGACAGGGTTACGAGCAGTACTTC. It codes for CASSLGQGYEQYF.

Relative to its sample, this clone is medium-sized. This rearrangement joins TRBV7-9 to TRBJ2-5, with 12 positions matching TRBD2. The CDR3 spans 15 residues. Germline V CDR1 and CDR2: SEHNR, FQNEAQ (reference sequence). The J segment lost 1 base and the V segment lost 5 bases, leaving 2 bases of the junction unmatched. In DNA form, the CDR3 reads TGTGCCAGCAGCATGACTAGCGGGGGCCAAGAGACCCAGTACTTC. Translation: CASSMTSGGQETQYF.

The chain is built from TRBV19 and TRBJ2-2; D is ambiguous. V was cut by 5 bases and J by 2 bases, with 9 bases left in between. The CDR3 spans 14 residues. The germline CDR1 and CDR2 sequences are LNHDA and SQIVND (reference sequence). CDR3 in amino acids: CASSVYENTGELFF. The CDR3 DNA is TGTGCCAGTAGTGTTTATGAAAACACCGGGGAGCTGTTTTTT. The whole variable domain, filled in from reference TRBV19 and TRBJ2-2, reads DGGITQSPKYLFRKEGQNVTLSCEQNLNHDAMYWYRQDPGQGLRLIYYSQIVNDFQKGDIAEGYSVSREKKESFPLTVTSAQKNPTAFYLCASSVYENTGELFFGEGSRLTVL.

This clone was seen just once. The chain carries TRBV6-6 and TRBJ1-1; no firm D call. The CDR3 is 10 amino acids. Germline V gene data show CDR1 as MNHNY and CDR2 as SVGAGI (reference sequence). Trimming removed 6 bases from V and 4 bases from J, with 3 bases in between. Here the CDR3 reads CASRGTEAFF. Written as DNA, the CDR3 is TGTGCCAGCAGAGGCACTGAAGCTTTCTTT.

V gene TRBV5-6 combines with J gene TRBJ1-2; no clear D gene. The ends were cut back, 6 bases at V and 2 bases at J, with 14 bases in the middle. The CDR3 extends over 14 amino acids. Germline CDR1 SGHDT, CDR2 YYEEEE. The CDR3 here is CASTPGGLNYGYTF. The CDR3 DNA is TGTGCCAGCACGCCGGGTGGTTTGAACTATGGCTACACCTTC.

The CDR3 region has the DNA TGTGCCAGCAGTCCGACCAATTCCATGGATACGCAGTATTTT. Its translation is CASSPTNSMDTQYF. This rearrangement joins TRBV28 to TRBJ2-3; D gene uncertain. V was clipped by 5 bases and J by 6 bases, with 15 bases between them. This CDR3 spans 14 amino acids. Germline CDR1 and CDR2: MDHEN and SYDVKM.

This clone was detected ten times or more. CDR3 region: CASHRYPEAFF. The CDR3 coding sequence is TGTGCCAGCCACAGGTACCCTGAAGCTTTCTTT. The chain employs TRBV6-1 and TRBJ1-1, with TRBD1 as a possible D gene (5 bases). Trimming stripped 8 bases from V and 6 bases from J, with 10 bases between. CDR1 MNHNS and CDR2 SASEGT come from the germline V gene. This CDR3 is 11 amino acids long.

J is TRBJ2-7 and V is TRBV28, with 8 bases fitting TRBD1. J was trimmed by 4 bases and V by 8 bases; bases with no gene match: 10. The V gene's germline CDR1 is MDHEN and CDR2 SYDVKM. The CDR3 contains 14 residues. DNA for the CDR3: TGTGCCAGCGAAGCAGGGGGCGCGCGGTACGAGCAGTACTTC. It encodes CASEAGGARYEQYF.

This chain links TRBV28 with TRBJ2-7; the match to TRBD2 covers 7 bases. The CDR3 has 13 amino acids. Germline V CDR1 and CDR2: MDHEN, SYDVKM. J lost 7 bases, V lost 2 bases, and 5 bases had no gene match. CDR3 coding DNA: TGTGCCAGCAGTTTACTAGCGGTGGATGAGCAGTACTTC. Its protein is CASSLLAVDEQYF.

Of note for this clone: This likely reflects a read error, since a far larger clone is one base away. This chain joins TRBV27 and TRBJ2-1; no clear D. The CDR3 is 13 amino acids. Between the trimmed V and J ends, which lost 3 bases and 7 bases, there was a span of 10 bases. Germline V gene lookup returns CDR1 MNHEY and CDR2 SMNVEV (reference sequence). The CDR3: CASSLCGWNEQFF. CDR3 coding DNA: TGTGCCAGCAGTTTGTGTGGATGGAATGAGCAGTTCTTC.

A single count supports this clone. Other nucleotide sequences in the sample specify the same CDR3. This chain links TRBV19 with TRBJ1-1, with D possibly TRBD1 on 6 matching bases. From germline, CDR1 is LNHDA and CDR2 SQIVND (reference sequence). V lost 7 bases to trimming and J lost 5 bases, with 14 bases between them. CDR3 length: 13 residues. Written as DNA, the CDR3 is TGTGCCAGTAAGGGGGGGCGCGGGACTGAAGCTTTCTTT. It translates to CASKGGRGTEAFF.

The rearrangement links TRBV28 to TRBJ2-7, with D perhaps being TRBD1 or TRBD2 (5 bases each). Germline CDR1 and CDR2: MDHEN and SYDVKM. The V gene lost 4 bases and the J gene lost 2 bases, with 18 bases spanning the gap. The CDR3 is 16 amino acids. The CDR3 loop is CASSSYVGRRTYEQYF. The DNA for the CDR3 is TGTGCCAGCAGTTCATACGTGGGACGGAGGACCTACGAGCAGTACTTC.

V is TRBV10-2 and J is TRBJ2-1, with TRBD1 matching 7 bases. Germline CDR1 WSHSY, CDR2 SAAADI. This CDR3 contains 12 residues. The J segment lost 5 bases and the V segment lost 9 bases, leaving 4 bases of the junction unmatched. CDR3 bases: TGCGCCAGTAGGGACAGTCACAATGAGCAGTTCTTC. It codes for CASRDSHNEQFF.

This clone ranks as medium-sized (0.01 to 0.1%). J is TRBJ2-3 and V is TRBV2; D gene uncertain. V was shortened by 1 base and J by 6 bases, with 11 bases between the two germline ends. CDR1 is SNHLY and CDR2 is FYNNEI in the germline V gene. The CDR3 consists of 14 residues. This chain's CDR3 is CASSEGTLPDTQYF. In DNA form, the CDR3 reads TGTGCCAGCAGTGAAGGGACCCTGCCTGATACGCAGTATTTT.

V gene TRBV4-3 combines with J gene TRBJ1-2; D unresolved. Germline V gives CDR1 LGHNA, CDR2 YSLEER. Trimming removed 0 bases at V and 8 bases at J, with 13 bases between. The CDR3 sequence is 14 residues long. The CDR3 sequence is CASSQDLRVEGYTF. As DNA, the CDR3 is TGCGCCAGCAGCCAAGATCTGAGAGTCGAGGGCTACACCTTC.

The gene calls are TRBV4-1 and TRBJ2-2; D unresolved. V lost 3 bases, J lost 3 bases, and 11 bases lay in between. This CDR3 spans 15 amino acids. Germline V lookup: CDR1 MGHRA, CDR2 YSYEKL. CDR3 in amino acids: CASSQGFTYTGELFF. The CDR3 DNA follows: TGCGCCAGCAGCCAGGGCTTCACCTACACCGGGGAGCTGTTTTTT.

V is TRBV7-6 and J is TRBJ1-2; D is unresolved. The CDR3 sequence is 13 residues long. The germline V and J ends were trimmed by 1 base and 1 base, with 4 bases remaining between them. Germline CDR1 and CDR2: SGHVS and FNYEAQ. The CDR3 reads CASSLGDNYGYTF. DNA of the CDR3: TGTGCCAGCAGCTTAGGTGATAACTATGGCTACACCTTC.

The V call is TRBV7-9, the J call TRBJ1-2, with D possibly matching TRBD1 (6 bases). The V and J ends lost 6 bases and 2 bases respectively, with 13 bases between them. Germline V gene data show CDR1 as SEHNR and CDR2 as FQNEAQ (reference sequence). This CDR3 comprises 14 residues. The CDR3 DNA follows: TGTGCCAGCAGTTCGAGGACAGACAACTATGGCTACACCTTC. This codes for CASSSRTDNYGYTF. Based on the CDR3 plus reference TRBV7-9 and TRBJ1-2, the full variable domain is DTGVSQNPRHKITKRGQNVTFRCDPISEHNRLYWYRQTLGQGPEFLTYFQNEAQLEKSRLLSDRFSAERPKGSFSTLEIQRTEQGDSAMYLCASSSRTDNYGYTFGSGTRLTVV.

The V call is TRBV2, the J call TRBJ1-1, with TRBD1 identical over 7 bases. The CDR3 spans 14 residues. Per the germline V gene, CDR1 is SNHLY and CDR2 is FYNNEI. The trim removed 2 bases at V and 4 bases at J, leaving 4 bases unmatched. The CDR3 loop is CASSEQGGATEAFF. DNA of the CDR3: TGTGCCAGCAGTGAACAGGGGGGGGCCACTGAAGCTTTCTTT.

This sequence joins TRBV11-2 and TRBJ1-1; TRBD1 agrees at 9 bases. V shed 3 bases, J shed 7 bases, and the junction held 15 bases outside the gene matches. This CDR3 has 17 amino acids. Germline lookup yields CDR1 SGHAT and CDR2 FQNNGV. The CDR3 loop reads CASSFLQGALRGNEAFF. The CDR3 bases are TGTGCCAGCAGCTTCTTACAGGGGGCATTAAGGGGAAATGAAGCTTTCTTT.

This clone occurred a few times. The J gene is TRBJ2-7, the V gene TRBV4-3; D could derive from TRBD1 or TRBD2 (5 bases each). Trimming left V 0 bases short and J 4 bases short, with 7 bases between. The CDR3 runs 13 residues. The germline gives CDR1 LGHNA, CDR2 YSLEER. As DNA, the CDR3 is TGCGCCAGCAGCCAAGATGGGGGTTACGAGCAGTACTTC. Protein: CASSQDGGYEQYF.

The V and J genes are TRBV5-1 and TRBJ2-1, with TRBD2 matching 14 bases. The CDR3 consists of 15 residues. V lost 4 bases to trimming and J lost 7 bases; unmatched junction nucleotides: 4. Germline V gene sequence: CDR1 SGHRS, CDR2 YFSETQ. The CDR3 loop reads CASSPGTSGSNEQFF. CDR3 nucleotides: TGCGCCAGCAGCCCCGGGACTAGCGGGAGTAATGAGCAGTTCTTC.

In its sample, this clone ranks as medium-sized. In the same sample, other DNA sequences code for this CDR3. The CDR3: CAWSGDLSSYNSPLHF. The CDR3, as DNA: TGTGCCTGGAGTGGGGACCTGAGCTCCTATAATTCACCCCTCCACTTT. The chain employs TRBV30 and TRBJ1-6, with D maybe TRBD1 (5 bases). Per the germline V gene, CDR1 is GTSNPN and CDR2 is SVGIG (reference sequence). The CDR3 loop spans 16 amino acids. V was cut by 1 base and J by 0 bases, with 10 bases left in between.

V is TRBV2 and J is TRBJ2-2; maybe TRBD1 (5 bases). V was clipped by 6 bases and J by 0 bases, with 20 bases between them. Germline values: CDR1 SNHLY, CDR2 FYNNEI. CDR3 length: 18 residues. The CDR3 DNA is TGTGCCAGCAGAGCATTAGACTGGGGCATAGCGAACACCGGGGAGCTGTTTTTT. The encoded protein is CASRALDWGIANTGELFF.